These 3 T cell receptor beta chains came from one sample sequenced in a study of long-term antiretroviral therapy in people with HIV (dated by TCRdb to 2022 to 2024). Sequencing of the TRB variable region was done with the immunoSEQ hsTCRB v3.0 assay at survey level resolution. The clones in this table, taken by TCRdb from immuneACCESS, are in-frame only. Not every clone is retained; where verified, under half of the shortfall comes from an unresolved V gene, and the cause of the rest is unknown. In all, the sample holds fewer than 40,000 clones, and roughly 77% of those were seen once. The top ten hold about 3.2% of the sample. The material sequenced was unsorted PBMCs, taken 1.9 years after starting antiretroviral therapy. The receptors shown here come from a man younger than 35 with HIV.

The chain links TRBV14 to TRBJ1-5; D is unresolved. CDR1 is SGHDN, CDR2 FVKESK, per germline. The V end was cut by 9 bases, the J end by 4 bases, with 16 bases between. The CDR3 length is 14 residues. CDR3 loop: CARVIGRENQPQHF. CDR3 nucleotide sequence: TGTGCCAGGGTCATCGGGAGGGAGAATCAGCCCCAGCATTTT.

The chain recombines TRBV5-1 with TRBJ1-1, with 7 bases that match TRBD1. The trim removed 3 bases at V and 1 base at J, leaving 3 bases unmatched. Germline loops: CDR1 SGHRS, CDR2 YFSETQ. There are 14 residues in the CDR3. The CDR3 coding sequence is TGCGCCAGCAGCTGGGACAGACCGAACACTGAAGCTTTCTTT. This gives the protein CASSWDRPNTEAFF.

This chain uses TRBV5-4 with TRBJ1-4, with 8 bases that match TRBD1. Germline V CDR1 and CDR2: SGHNT, YYREEE (reference sequence). CDR3 size: 15 residues. Trimming at V came to 2 bases and at J to 8 bases, leaving 8 bases not matched to a gene. DNA of the CDR3: TGTGCCAGCAGCTTCCGGACAGGGTCGGAGGAAAAACTGTTTTTT. This sequence encodes CASSFRTGSEEKLFF.